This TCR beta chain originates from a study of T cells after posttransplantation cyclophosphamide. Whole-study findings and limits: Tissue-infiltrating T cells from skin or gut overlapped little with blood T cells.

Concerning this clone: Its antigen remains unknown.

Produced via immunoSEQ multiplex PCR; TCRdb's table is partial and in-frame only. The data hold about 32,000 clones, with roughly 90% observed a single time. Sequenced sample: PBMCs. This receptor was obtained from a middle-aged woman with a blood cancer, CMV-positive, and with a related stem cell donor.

CDR3 bases: TGTGCCAGCAGTATAAAACAGCCCCAGCATTTT. Its protein product is CASSIKQPQHF. The chain links TRBV28 to TRBJ1-5, with D hard to call. This CDR3 spans 11 amino acids. Between the trimmed V and J ends, which lost 5 bases and 7 bases, there was a span of 6 bases. The germline gives CDR1 MDHEN, CDR2 SYDVKM.